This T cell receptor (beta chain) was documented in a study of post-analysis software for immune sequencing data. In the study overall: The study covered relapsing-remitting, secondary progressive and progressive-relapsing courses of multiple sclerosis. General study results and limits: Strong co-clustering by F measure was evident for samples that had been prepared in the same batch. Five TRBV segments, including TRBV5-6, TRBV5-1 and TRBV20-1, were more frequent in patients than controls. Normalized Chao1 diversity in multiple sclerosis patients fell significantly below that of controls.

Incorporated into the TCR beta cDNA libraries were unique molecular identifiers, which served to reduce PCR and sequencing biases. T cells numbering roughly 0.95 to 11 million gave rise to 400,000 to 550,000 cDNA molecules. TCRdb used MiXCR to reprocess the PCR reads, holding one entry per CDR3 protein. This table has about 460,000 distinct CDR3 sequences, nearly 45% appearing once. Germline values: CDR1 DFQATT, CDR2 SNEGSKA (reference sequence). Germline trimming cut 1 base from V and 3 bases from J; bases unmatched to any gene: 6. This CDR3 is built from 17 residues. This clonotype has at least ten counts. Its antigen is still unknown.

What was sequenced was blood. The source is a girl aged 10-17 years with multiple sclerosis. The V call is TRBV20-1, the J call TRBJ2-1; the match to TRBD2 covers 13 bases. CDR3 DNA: TGCAGTGCTAGAGGAATAGGGACTAGCGGGGTCTACAATGAGCAGTTCTTC. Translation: CSARGIGTSGVYNEQFF.